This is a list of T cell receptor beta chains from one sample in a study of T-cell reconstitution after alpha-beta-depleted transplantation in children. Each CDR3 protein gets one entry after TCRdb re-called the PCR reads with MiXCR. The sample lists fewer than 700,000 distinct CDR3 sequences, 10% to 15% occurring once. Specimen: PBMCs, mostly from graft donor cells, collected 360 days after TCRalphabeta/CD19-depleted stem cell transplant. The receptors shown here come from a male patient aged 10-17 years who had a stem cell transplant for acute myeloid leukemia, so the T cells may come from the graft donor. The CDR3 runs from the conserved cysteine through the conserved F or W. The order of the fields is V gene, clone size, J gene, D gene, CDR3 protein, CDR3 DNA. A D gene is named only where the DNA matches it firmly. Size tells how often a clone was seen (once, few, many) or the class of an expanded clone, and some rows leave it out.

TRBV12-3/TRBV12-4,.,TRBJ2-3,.,CASRTYREGIDTQYF,TGTGCCAGCAGAACGTACAGGGAGGGAATAGATACGCAGTATTTT
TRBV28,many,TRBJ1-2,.,CASGSNYGYTF,TGTGCCAGCGGAAGTAACTATGGCTACACCTTC
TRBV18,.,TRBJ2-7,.,CASSPPKGFGEQYF,TGTGCCAGCTCACCACCGAAGGGCTTCGGGGAGCAGTACTTC
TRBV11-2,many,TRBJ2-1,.,CASSLVSSSYNEQFF,TGTGCCAGCAGCTTAGTCTCTAGCTCCTACAATGAGCAGTTCTTC
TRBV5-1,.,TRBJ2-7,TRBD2,CASSTVSGRALNEQYF,TGCGCCAGCAGCACCGTTAGCGGGAGGGCCCTCAACGAGCAGTACTTC
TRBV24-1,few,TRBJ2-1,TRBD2,CATSDGLAGGPRGEQFF,TGTGCCACCAGTGACGGACTAGCGGGAGGGCCGAGGGGTGAGCAGTTCTTC
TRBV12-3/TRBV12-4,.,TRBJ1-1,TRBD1,CASSFRTGAGTEAFF,TGTGCCAGCAGTTTCAGGACAGGGGCTGGCACTGAAGCTTTCTTT
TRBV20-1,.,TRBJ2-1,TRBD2,CSVGTSPFNEQFF,TGCAGTGTCGGGACTAGCCCCTTCAATGAGCAGTTCTTC
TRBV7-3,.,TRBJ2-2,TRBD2,CASSLFAQPGAGAGELFF,TGTGCCAGCAGCTTATTTGCCCAGCCGGGTGCGGGGGCCGGGGAGCTGTTTTTT
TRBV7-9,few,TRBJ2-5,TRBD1,CASARTGVETQYF,TGTGCCAGCGCTAGGACAGGGGTCGAGACCCAGTACTTC
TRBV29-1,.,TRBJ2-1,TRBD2,CSGTVAGGGNEQFF,TGCAGCGGCACCGTAGCGGGAGGAGGAAATGAGCAGTTCTTC
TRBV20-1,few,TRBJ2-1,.,CTGSGPVNNEQFF,TGCACCGGGTCCGGTCCAGTTAACAATGAGCAGTTCTTC
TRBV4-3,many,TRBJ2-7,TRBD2,CASSQDLLAGGPIYEQYF,TGCGCCAGCAGCCAAGATCTTCTAGCGGGAGGACCTATCTACGAGCAGTACTTC
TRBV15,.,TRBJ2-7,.,CATSVDGALEQYF,TGTGCCACCAGCGTGGACGGGGCCCTAGAGCAGTACTTC
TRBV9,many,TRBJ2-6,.,CASSVIRAGANVLTF,TGTGCCAGCAGCGTAATCAGGGCTGGGGCCAACGTCCTGACTTTC
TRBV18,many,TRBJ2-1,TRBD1,CASSPMGQSLAYNEQFF,TGTGCCAGCTCACCTATGGGACAGAGCCTCGCCTACAATGAGCAGTTCTTC
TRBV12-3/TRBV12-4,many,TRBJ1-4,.,CASSWGRVATNEKLFF,TGTGCCAGCAGTTGGGGCCGAGTTGCAACTAATGAAAAACTGTTTTTT
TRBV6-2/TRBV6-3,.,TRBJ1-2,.,CASQKDIRSPMGGYGYTF,TGTGCCAGCCAAAAGGACATTCGGTCACCCATGGGAGGCTATGGCTACACCTTC
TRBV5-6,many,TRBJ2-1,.,CASSGPWGVSYNEQFF,TGTGCCAGCAGCGGCCCGTGGGGGGTATCCTACAATGAGCAGTTCTTC
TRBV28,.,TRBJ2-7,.,CASRGGHEQYF,TGTGCCAGCAGGGGCGGACACGAGCAGTACTTC
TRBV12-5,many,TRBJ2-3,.,CASAEGLATSTDTQYF,TGTGCTAGTGCCGAAGGTCTAGCTACTAGCACAGATACGCAGTATTTT
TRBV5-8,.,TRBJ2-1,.,CASRIQTYNEQFF,TGTGCCAGCAGGATCCAGACCTACAATGAGCAGTTCTTC
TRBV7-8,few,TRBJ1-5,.,CASSSQGYSNQPQHF,TGTGCCAGCAGCTCACAGGGTTATAGCAATCAGCCCCAGCATTTT
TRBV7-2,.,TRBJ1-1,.,CASSSPGVGRAFF,TGTGCCAGCAGCTCCCCAGGGGTCGGTCGGGCTTTCTTT
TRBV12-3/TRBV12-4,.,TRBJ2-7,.,CASSLVRPEAYEQYF,TGTGCCAGCAGTTTAGTACGGCCCGAGGCCTACGAGCAGTACTTC
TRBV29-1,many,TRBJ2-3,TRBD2,CSWGGGTDTQYF,TGCAGCTGGGGGGGAGGCACAGATACGCAGTATTTT
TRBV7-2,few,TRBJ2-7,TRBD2,CASSPGTSGGSYEQYF,TGTGCCAGCAGCCCCGGGACTAGCGGGGGGTCCTACGAGCAGTACTTC
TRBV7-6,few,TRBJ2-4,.,CASSDWGQGKNIQYF,TGTGCCAGCAGCGACTGGGGGCAGGGAAAAAACATTCAGTACTTC
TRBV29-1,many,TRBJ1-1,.,CSVGITSSTEAFF,TGCAGCGTTGGGATTACCTCTAGCACTGAAGCTTTCTTT
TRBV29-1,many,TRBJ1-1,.,CSVLPFSNGVNTEAFF,TGCAGCGTCCTCCCTTTCTCAAACGGGGTGAACACTGAAGCTTTCTTT
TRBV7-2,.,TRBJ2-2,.,CASSLVLGRRTGELFF,TGTGCCAGCAGCTTAGTTTTGGGGCGGAGGACCGGGGAGCTGTTTTTT
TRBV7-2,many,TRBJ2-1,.,CASSLARNNEQFF,TGTGCCAGCAGCTTAGCGAGGAACAATGAGCAGTTCTTC
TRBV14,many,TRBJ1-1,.,CASSPPVGYAFF,TGTGCCAGCAGCCCGCCGGTGGGGTATGCTTTCTTT
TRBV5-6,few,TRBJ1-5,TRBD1,CASSLFDVTGDWNRNQPQHF,TGTGCCAGCAGCTTGTTCGATGTGACAGGGGATTGGAATCGCAATCAGCCCCAGCATTTT
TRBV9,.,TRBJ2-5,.,CASSVEPRPQETQYF,TGTGCCAGCAGCGTAGAGCCACGGCCACAAGAGACCCAGTACTTC
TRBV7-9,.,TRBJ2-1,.,CASSLGLLLVQFF,TGTGCCAGCAGTCTCGGTTTGCTACTGGTGCAGTTCTTC
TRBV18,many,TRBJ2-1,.,CASSPGGGNEQFF,TGTGCCAGCTCACCAGGAGGGGGCAATGAGCAGTTCTTC
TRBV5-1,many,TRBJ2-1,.,CASSLEVGSSYNEQFF,TGCGCCAGCAGCTTGGAGGTCGGGAGCTCCTACAATGAGCAGTTCTTC
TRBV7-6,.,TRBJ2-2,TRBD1,CASSQDRDSLGGTGELFF,TGTGCCAGCAGCCAAGACCGGGACAGCCTCGGTGGTACCGGGGAGCTGTTTTTT
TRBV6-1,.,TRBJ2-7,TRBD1,CASSVGQGRASGQYF,TGTGCCAGCAGTGTAGGACAGGGGAGGGCTAGCGGGCAGTACTTC
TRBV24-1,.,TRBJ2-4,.,CATRGTSESGNIQYF,TGTGCCACCAGAGGGACATCGGAGAGCGGGAACATTCAGTACTTC
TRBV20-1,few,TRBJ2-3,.,CSANRLADTQYF,TGCAGTGCTAACCGTCTAGCAGATACGCAGTATTTT
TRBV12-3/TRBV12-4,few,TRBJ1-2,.,CASSLAQGGGGYTF,TGTGCCAGCAGTTTAGCGCAAGGGGGGGGCGGCTACACCTTC
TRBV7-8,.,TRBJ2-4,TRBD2,CASSWTAGVYLAKNIQYF,TGTGCCAGCAGCTGGACAGCGGGAGTATATCTAGCCAAAAACATTCAGTACTTC
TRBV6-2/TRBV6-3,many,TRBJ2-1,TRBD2,CASSYIGLAGGVDEQFF,TGTGCCAGCAGTTACATAGGACTAGCGGGAGGAGTAGATGAGCAGTTCTTC
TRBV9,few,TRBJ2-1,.,CASSQPAGAHNEQFF,TGTGCCAGCAGCCAACCTGCGGGGGCCCACAATGAGCAGTTCTTC
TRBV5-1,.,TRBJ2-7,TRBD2,CASSRHRRREISYEQYF,TGCGCCAGCAGCCGACACCGACGGCGGGAGATTTCCTACGAGCAGTACTTC
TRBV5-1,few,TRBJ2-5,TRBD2,CASSRTSAQQETQYF,TGCGCCAGCAGCCGGACTAGCGCCCAGCAAGAGACCCAGTACTTC
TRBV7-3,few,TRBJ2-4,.,CASSLRAQNIQYF,TGTGCCAGCAGCTTACGGGCCCAAAACATTCAGTACTTC
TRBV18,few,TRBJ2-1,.,CASSPSNEQFF,TGTGCCAGCTCACCGTCCAATGAGCAGTTCTTC
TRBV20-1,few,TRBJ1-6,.,CSASASGVDNSPLHF,TGCAGTGCTAGCGCCTCCGGAGTTGATAATTCACCCCTCCACTTT
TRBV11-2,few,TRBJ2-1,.,CASSFSHLHEQFF,TGTGCCAGCAGCTTTTCTCACCTCCATGAGCAGTTCTTC
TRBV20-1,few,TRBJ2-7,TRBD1,CSIGDSSYEQYF,TGCAGTATTGGGGACAGTTCCTACGAGCAGTACTTC
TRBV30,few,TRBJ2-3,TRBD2,CAWTGTSGKRSSDTQYF,TGTGCCTGGACCGGGACTAGCGGGAAAAGAAGTTCAGATACGCAGTATTTT
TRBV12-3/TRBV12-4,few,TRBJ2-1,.,CASSFGRGLSYNEQFF,TGTGCCAGCAGTTTTGGTCGGGGGCTATCCTACAATGAGCAGTTCTTC
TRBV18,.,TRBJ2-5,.,CASSPPLRGRRAQETQYF,TGTGCCAGCTCACCACCGTTGCGGGGCAGAAGGGCTCAAGAGACCCAGTACTTC